The 32 T cell receptor beta chains below come from one sample, sequenced in a study of blood T cell repertoires in COVID-19. Sequencing used immunoSEQ multiplex PCR; TCRdb keeps in-frame clones, though not all of them. This table has 150,000 to 160,000 clones, 70% to 85% appearing once. Input material: peripheral blood. These receptors were taken from a woman aged 45-65 years with acute or convalescent COVID-19.

V is TRBV19 and J is TRBJ1-5, with D possibly matching TRBD1 (6 bases). Germline V gives CDR1 LNHDA, CDR2 SQIVND (reference sequence). The V end was cut by 1 base, the J end by 3 bases, with 13 bases between. This CDR3 region has 16 residues. The CDR3 loop reads CASSIGAGAPNQPQHF. CDR3 bases: TGTGCCAGTAGTATAGGAGCAGGGGCCCCCAATCAGCCCCAGCATTTT.

The genes are TRBV6-2 or TRBV6-3 and TRBJ2-7, with 7 nucleotides matching TRBD2. Germline CDR1 and CDR2: MNHEY and SVGEGT. The CDR3 extends over 13 amino acids. The V segment lost 5 bases and the J segment 1 base; nucleotides outside the gene matches: 2. The CDR3 region is CASSGGVSYEQYF. The CDR3 coding sequence is TGTGCCAGCAGTGGGGGGGTATCCTACGAGCAGTACTTC.

The chain carries TRBV5-6 and TRBJ1-5; D gene unclear. The CDR3 has 13 residues. Germline V gene lookup returns CDR1 SGHDT and CDR2 YYEEEE. Trimming took off 0 bases at V and 4 bases at J, with 5 bases between the two ends. The DNA for the CDR3 is TGTGCCAGCAGCTTGGGAGTAAATCAGCCCCAGCATTTT. Protein sequence: CASSLGVNQPQHF.

V and J are TRBV7-2 and TRBJ1-6, with TRBD1 matching over 7 bases. This CDR3 is built from 13 residues. After removal of 1 base from V and 12 bases from J, the junction contained 3 bases not matched to a gene. Per germline, CDR1 SGHTA and CDR2 FQGNSA. CDR3 in amino acids: CASSLGTGQPLHF. In nucleotides, the CDR3 is TGTGCCAGCAGCTTAGGGACAGGACAACCCCTCCACTTT. Full variable domain (remainder filled in from reference TRBV7-2 and TRBJ1-6): GAGVSQSPSNKVTEKGKDVELRCDPISGHTALYWYRQSLGQGLEFLIYFQGNSAPDKSGLPSDRFSAERTGGSVSTLTIQRTQQEDSAVYLCASSLGTGQPLHFGNGTRLTVT.

The DNA of the CDR3 is TGTGCCAGCAGCCAAGGCGGGGGGAGGACAGATACGCAGTATTTT. The encoded protein is CASSQGGGRTDTQYF. The chain joins TRBV4-2 to TRBJ2-3, with 8 nucleotides matching TRBD2. CDR1 is LGHNA and CDR2 is YNFKEQ in the germline V gene. V lost 1 base, J lost 3 bases, and 3 bases stayed unmatched. There are 15 residues in the CDR3.

The chain carries TRBV12-2 and TRBJ1-2. TRBV12-2 is reported as a pseudogene. This CDR3 spans 17 amino acids. CDR3: CASRLGGGGRANYGYTF. CDR3 bases: TGTGCAAGTCGCTTAGGGGGCGGGGGCAGGGCGAACTATGGCTACACCTTC.

The chain is built from TRBV7-2 and TRBJ1-2; 9 positions match TRBD1. Germline loops: CDR1 SGHTA, CDR2 FQGNSA. Trimming removed 1 base from V and 2 bases from J; junction bases left unmatched: 2. The CDR3 is made up of 15 amino acids. The CDR3 loop reads CASSLGTGVNYGYTF. The CDR3 bases are TGTGCCAGCAGCTTAGGGACAGGGGTAAACTATGGCTACACCTTC. Complete variable domain (other parts from reference TRBV7-2 and TRBJ1-2): GAGVSQSPSNKVTEKGKDVELRCDPISGHTALYWYRQSLGQGLEFLIYFQGNSAPDKSGLPSDRFSAERTGGSVSTLTIQRTQQEDSAVYLCASSLGTGVNYGYTFGSGTRLTVV.

This chain connects TRBV2 to TRBJ2-2, with D unresolved. Germline values: CDR1 SNHLY, CDR2 FYNNEI. CDR3 length: 12 residues. The ends were cut back, 8 bases at V and 6 bases at J, with 10 bases in the middle. This CDR3 is CASSMYAGELFF. The CDR3, as DNA: TGTGCCAGCTCTATGTACGCCGGGGAGCTGTTTTTT.

This rearrangement joins TRBV6-6 to TRBJ1-1; D not resolved. In germline, CDR1 is MNHNY, CDR2 SVGAGI (reference sequence). The V end lost 6 bases, the J end lost 5 bases, and 19 bases lay between the germline ends. There are 15 residues in the CDR3. In nucleotides, the CDR3 is TGTGCCAGCAGCTCCGGGGATACGGGTCTTACTGAAGCTTTCTTT. Its translation is CASSSGDTGLTEAFF.

The chain has TRBV6-5 and TRBJ2-2; 9 bases line up with TRBD1. J gave up 7 bases and V 6 bases, and 9 bases lay outside the gene matches. This CDR3 spans 15 amino acids. Germline V gives CDR1 MNHEY, CDR2 SVGAGI. The CDR3 coding sequence is TGTGCCAGCAGACAGCCGGGACAGGGCCGCGGGGAGCTGTTTTTT. This encodes CASRQPGQGRGELFF.

V gene TRBV4-1 combines with J gene TRBJ1-2; D might be TRBD1 (6 bases). CDR1 and CDR2 (germline): MGHRA, YSYEKL. The CDR3 contains 14 residues. V was clipped by 0 bases and J by 5 bases, with 10 bases between them. DNA of the CDR3: TGCGCCAGCAGCCAAGATCATCAGGGGTATGGCTACACCTTC. Translation: CASSQDHQGYGYTF.

The rearrangement uses TRBV6-6 and TRBJ2-7, with TRBD2 matching 10 bases. Germline trimming cut 7 bases from V and 2 bases from J; bases unmatched to any gene: 8. Germline CDR1 and CDR2: MNHNY and SVGAGI (reference sequence). The CDR3 sequence is 15 residues long. The CDR3 sequence is CASTLRLAGAYEQYF. Written as DNA, the CDR3 is TGTGCCAGCACTCTGAGGCTAGCGGGGGCCTACGAGCAGTACTTC.

This chain connects TRBV28 to TRBJ1-4; D not certain. CDR1 MDHEN and CDR2 SYDVKM come from the germline V gene. V was clipped by 6 bases and J by 6 bases, with 11 bases between them. CDR3 length equals 13 residues. In nucleotides, the CDR3 is TGTGCCAGCAGCAACCCTAGTCATGAAAAACTGTTTTTT. Its protein is CASSNPSHEKLFF. Full variable domain (outside the CDR3, taken from reference TRBV28 and TRBJ1-4): DVKVTQSSRYLVKRTGEKVFLECVQDMDHENMFWYRQDPGLGLRLIYFSYDVKMKEKGDIPEGYSVSREKKERFSLILESASTNQTSMYLCASSNPSHEKLFFGSGTQLSVL.

This clone has just a few counts. CDR3 in amino acids: CAQTSGRARTGELFF. CDR3 bases: TGTGCCCAGACTAGCGGGAGAGCTCGTACCGGGGAGCTGTTTTTT. This chain links TRBV30 with TRBJ2-2; TRBD2 aligns across 12 bases. The CDR3 extends over 15 amino acids. V lost 8 bases to trimming and J lost 5 bases; unmatched junction nucleotides: 9. Germline assignment: CDR1 GTSNPN and CDR2 SVGIG (reference sequence).

CDR3 in amino acids: CASSYTGYGAFF. The CDR3 DNA is TGTGCCAGCAGTTACACGGGGTATGGAGCTTTCTTT. V usage is TRBV6-2 or TRBV6-3 and J usage is TRBJ1-1; D is unclear. The CDR3 runs to 12 residues. With 2 bases removed from V and 10 bases from J, the gap between germline ends came to 11 bases. In germline, CDR1 is MNHEY, CDR2 SVGEGT.

The V and J genes are TRBV10-3 and TRBJ2-5, with D perhaps matching TRBD1 (5 bases). From germline, CDR1 is ENHRY and CDR2 SYGVKD. Trimming removed 3 bases from V and 5 bases from J, with 10 bases in between. The length of the CDR3 is 13 residues. CDR3: CAISERGAETQYF. As DNA, the CDR3 is TGTGCCATCAGTGAAAGGGGCGCTGAGACCCAGTACTTC.

V is TRBV12-3 or TRBV12-4 and J is TRBJ2-7, with a tentative D call TRBD2 (5 bases). This CDR3 comprises 13 residues. V lost 5 bases, J lost 3 bases, and 11 bases lay in between. The CDR3 spells CASSPGLVYEQYF. For the CDR3, the DNA is TGTGCCAGCAGTCCTGGACTCGTCTACGAGCAGTACTTC.

The chain combines TRBV3-1 (or the pseudogene TRBV3-2) with TRBJ1-6; D uncertain. Germline CDR1 and CDR2: LGHDT and YNNKEL (reference sequence). V shed 2 bases and J shed 10 bases, with 9 bases lying between them. The CDR3 covers 13 residues. CDR3 loop: CASSQQAGSPLHF. The CDR3 DNA is TGTGCCAGCAGCCAACAAGCGGGGTCACCCCTCCACTTT.

Only one count was recorded for this clone. V is TRBV11-2 and J is TRBJ1-1, with D unresolved. The CDR3 has 11 residues. CDR1 and CDR2 from the germline V gene are SGHAT and FQNNGV. V lost 3 bases and J 5 bases, leaving 4 bases between the germline ends. CDR3 DNA sequence: TGTGCCAGCAGCTTTTCTACTGAAGCTTTCTTT. Its protein is CASSFSTEAFF.

The V gene is TRBV9, the J gene TRBJ2-5; a weak D match, TRBD1 (6 bases). Germline V gene lookup returns CDR1 SGDLS and CDR2 YYNGEE. Trimming shortened V by 0 bases and J by 2 bases, and 11 bases separated the two germline ends. The CDR3 totals 15 residues. DNA of the CDR3: TGTGCCAGCAGCGTAGGTGGGGGCCCACAAGAGACCCAGTACTTC. Translating it yields CASSVGGGPQETQYF.

This clone was counted a single time. The chain is built from TRBV29-1 and TRBJ1-2; 7 bases agree with TRBD1. J lost 0 bases, V lost 7 bases, and 5 bases had no gene match. Germline V gene sequence: CDR1 SQVTM, CDR2 ANQGSEA. The CDR3 is 13 residues long. Here the CDR3 DNA reads TGCAGCGCTGGGGACAGAGCTAACTATGGCTACACCTTC. The encoded protein is CSAGDRANYGYTF.

This sequence joins TRBV5-1 and TRBJ1-4, with a possible D match to TRBD1 (6 bases). Germline CDR1 is SGHRS and CDR2 is YFSETQ. The V gene lost 0 bases and the J gene lost 0 bases, with 9 bases spanning the gap. This CDR3 region has 16 residues. CDR3 DNA sequence: TGCGCCAGCAGCTTGGGGGGGCCTCCAACTAATGAAAAACTGTTTTTT. This sequence encodes CASSLGGPPTNEKLFF.

In its sample, this clone was seen a few times. This chain joins TRBV7-9 and TRBJ2-7; a possible D gene is TRBD1 (5 bases). The CDR3 has 13 residues. With 1 base removed from V and 5 bases from J, the gap between germline ends came to 9 bases. Per germline, CDR1 SEHNR and CDR2 FQNEAQ (reference sequence). The CDR3 DNA is TGTGCCAGCAGCTTAGGACAGCCCGACGAGCAGTACTTC. Encoded protein: CASSLGQPDEQYF. Based on the CDR3 plus reference TRBV7-9 and TRBJ2-7, the full variable domain is DTGVSQNPRHKITKRGQNVTFRCDPISEHNRLYWYRQTLGQGPEFLTYFQNEAQLEKSRLLSDRFSAERPKGSFSTLEIQRTEQGDSAMYLCASSLGQPDEQYFGPGTRLTVT.

The V and J genes are TRBV4-3 and TRBJ2-2; 9 bases map to TRBD2. The V gene's germline CDR1 is LGHNA and CDR2 YSLEER. Germline trimming cut 4 bases from V and 1 base from J; bases unmatched to any gene: 4. CDR3 length: 16 residues. CDR3 DNA: TGCGCCAGCAGCCGTTTAGCGGGGGAGAACACCGGGGAGCTGTTTTTT. This encodes CASSRLAGENTGELFF.

The gene calls are TRBV25-1 and TRBJ1-6; D unresolved. The CDR3 consists of 14 residues. Germline CDR1 reads MGHDK; CDR2 reads SYGVNS. Trimming stripped 8 bases from V and 6 bases from J, with 14 bases between. The CDR3 region is CASVNAGSNSPLHF. The CDR3 DNA reads TGTGCCAGCGTAAATGCTGGGAGTAATTCACCCCTCCACTTT.

The V and J genes are TRBV7-8 and TRBJ2-6; D call uncertain. Germline V gene data show CDR1 as SGHVS and CDR2 as FQNEAQ. The CDR3 is 16 residues long. V was clipped by 0 bases and J by 0 bases, with 6 bases between them. The CDR3 region is CASSLASFSGANVLTF. The CDR3 bases are TGTGCCAGCAGCTTAGCGAGCTTCTCTGGGGCCAACGTCCTGACTTTC. Drawing the rest from reference TRBV7-8 and TRBJ2-6, the complete variable domain is GAGVSQSPRYKVAKRGQDVALRCDPISGHVSLFWYQQALGQGPEFLTYFQNEAQLDKSGLPSDRFFAERPEGSVSTLKIQRTQQEDSAVYLCASSLASFSGANVLTFGAGSRLTVL.

The chain joins TRBV6-6 to TRBJ2-1; possible D gene TRBD2, 6 bases. The CDR3 has 16 residues. Per germline, CDR1 MNHNY and CDR2 SVGAGI (reference sequence). The V gene lost 6 bases and the J gene lost 8 bases, with 23 bases spanning the gap. The CDR3 loop reads CASSLLTLTRGHEQFF. The DNA of the CDR3 is TGTGCCAGCAGCCTACTCACGCTGACTAGGGGCCATGAGCAGTTCTTC.

The chain links TRBV27 to TRBJ1-5; TRBD1 matches at 7 bases. The CDR3 length is 16 residues. Germline assignment: CDR1 MNHEY and CDR2 SMNVEV (reference sequence). Trimming took 4 bases from V and 3 from J; bases not matched to a gene: 9. The CDR3 DNA sequence: TGTGCCAGCAGTTCCCTCGGGACAGCTATCAATCAGCCCCAGCATTTT. It specifies CASSSLGTAINQPQHF.

The chain couples TRBV9 to TRBJ2-2; D is unclear. This CDR3 contains 15 residues. V lost 0 bases and J lost 5, with 11 bases in between. Germline V lookup: CDR1 SGDLS, CDR2 YYNGEE. The CDR3: CASSVGPPGTGELFF. The CDR3 DNA sequence: TGTGCCAGCAGCGTAGGGCCCCCGGGTACCGGGGAGCTGTTTTTT.

The V gene is TRBV10-3, the J gene TRBJ1-2, with D perhaps matching TRBD1 (5 bases). The germline CDR1 and CDR2 sequences are ENHRY and SYGVKD. V gave up 0 bases and J gave up 3 bases, with 23 bases separating them. This CDR3 region has 19 residues. CDR3 sequence (DNA): TGTGCCATCAGTGAGTCAAAGATTATCAAGGGGAAATCGGACTATGGCTACACCTTC. Protein sequence: CAISESKIIKGKSDYGYTF.

This clone was counted a few times. The CDR3 reads CASQNTGRAGNTIYF. CDR3 bases: TGTGCCAGCCAGAATACAGGGCGCGCTGGAAACACCATATATTTT. The rearrangement uses TRBV28 and TRBJ1-3; D perhaps matches TRBD1 (6 bases). V was pared by 8 bases and J by 2 bases, with 16 bases between. The CDR3 loop spans 15 amino acids. CDR1 MDHEN and CDR2 SYDVKM come from the germline V gene. The whole variable domain, filled in from reference TRBV28 and TRBJ1-3, reads DVKVTQSSRYLVKRTGEKVFLECVQDMDHENMFWYRQDPGLGLRLIYFSYDVKMKEKGDIPEGYSVSREKKERFSLILESASTNQTSMYLCASQNTGRAGNTIYFGEGSWLTVV.

This clone was counted a single time. The chain carries TRBV10-1 and TRBJ2-1, with 9 nucleotides matching TRBD2. CDR1 and CDR2 (germline): WNHNN, SYGVQD (reference sequence). J gave up 9 bases and V 6 bases, and 6 bases lay outside the gene matches. CDR3 length: 13 amino acids. The CDR3 DNA follows: TGCGCCAGCAGCCGCGGGGGGGCCCTTGAGCAGTTCTTC. Protein sequence: CASSRGGALEQFF.